This T cell receptor beta chain was found in a study of molecular identifiers for immune sequencing clone quantification. The overall study: Replicate experiments divided RNA from around 20,000 or 100,000 naive CD8 cells into five parts and sequenced four.

Libraries of bulk TCR were made by previously described methods (with listed TCR primers). TCRdb re-derived calls from the PCR reads in MiXCR, one entry per CDR3 protein. There are 70,000 to 90,000 distinct CDR3 sequences in the sample; around 20% occur only once, and roughly 1% lies in the top ten. Findings and limits, study-wide: Shared barcodes on identical TCR molecules could underestimate the sizes of highly expanded clones.

The sample holds many counts of this clonotype. The antigen remains unidentified. The sequencing sample was made of naive CD8+ T cells from blood, with Jurkat cell RNA spiked in. The subset: FACS-sorted CD8+CD4-CCR7+CD45RA+ naive T cells. The sequence derives from a human donor in good health. Some libraries in this study had Jurkat cell RNA spiked in.

The CDR3 sequence is CASSQSPVPGNQPQHF. The CDR3 bases are TGCGCCAGCAGTCAATCTCCGGTTCCGGGCAATCAGCCCCAGCATTTT. This sequence joins TRBV23-1 and TRBJ1-5; unclear D gene. TRBV23-1 is designated an ORF whose function remains uncertain. CDR3 length: 16 amino acids. Trimming removed 0 bases at V and 2 bases at J, with 11 bases between.